The 3 T cell receptor beta chains below come from one sample, sequenced in a study of neurological immune-mediated disorders. TCRdb reprocessed the 5' RACE reads via MiXCR and lists one record per CDR3 protein. Of about 38,000 distinct CDR3 sequences in the sample, approximately 5% were seen once. Sequencing was performed on CD4+ T cells from blood. These receptors were obtained from a man aged 18 to 35 in good health.

This clonotype was observed at least ten times. An end of the junction does not agree with germline; a read error may underlie this. This rearrangement joins TRBV29-1 to TRBJ1-2; 7 bases are shared with TRBD1. This CDR3 has 12 residues. Germline V gene sequence: CDR1 SQVTM, CDR2 ANQGSEA. CDR3 in DNA: TGCAGCGTGTCTACTATGACAGGGATCGTTTACTTC. Translated, it gives CSVSTMTGIVYF.

This clonotype was counted many times. This rearrangement joins TRBV10-3 to TRBJ2-1, with D tentatively TRBD2 (5 bases). The CDR3 is 15 amino acids. Per the germline V gene, CDR1 is ENHRY and CDR2 is SYGVKD. V gave up 3 bases and J gave up 7 bases, with 16 bases separating them. The CDR3 nucleotides read TGTGCCATCAGTGAAGTACCGCCCGGGGTAAATGAGCAGTTCTTC. Translated: CAISEVPPGVNEQFF.

This clonotype was recorded at least ten times. The rearrangement links TRBV5-1 to TRBJ2-2; D might be TRBD1 (5 bases). The CDR3 covers 15 residues. The V gene lost 4 bases and the J gene lost 4 bases, with 14 bases spanning the gap. Germline values: CDR1 SGHRS, CDR2 YFSETQ. CDR3 bases: TGCGCCAGCAGCCGCGAAGGGGCGGCCACCGGGGAGCTGTTTTTT. Its protein is CASSREGAATGELFF.